This T cell receptor (beta chain) was retrieved from a study of molecular identifiers for immune sequencing clone quantification. Overall study findings and caveats: Effector cells kept over 97% of their molecules in clones above 20 RNA copies, while naive cells kept under 1% there. Highly expanded clone sizes could be underestimated through barcode sharing by identical TCR molecules.

TCRdb analysed the PCR reads with MiXCR anew, one entry per CDR3 protein. In the table there are roughly 9,700 distinct CDR3 sequences, 15% to 20% of which are singletons. Germline-derived CDR1 and CDR2 are WSHSY and SAAADI. V was pared by 0 bases and J by 5 bases, with 11 bases between. CDR3 length: 15 residues. Naive CD8 T cells were FACS-sorted by CD8+CD4-CCR7+CD45RA+ markers. To note about this clonotype: Antigen unknown. A much larger clone sits a single nucleotide away, making a read error possible.

V and J are TRBV10-2 and TRBJ2-4; D is perhaps TRBD1 (5 bases). The source of this sequence is a human donor in good health. Some libraries in this study had Jurkat cell RNA spiked in. The sequenced sample consisted of naive CD8+ T cells from blood, with Jurkat cell RNA spiked in. Subset denoted: FACS-sorted CD8+CD4-CCR7+CD45RA+ naive T cells. CDR3 sequence reads: CASSESGGAENIQYF. The CDR3 nucleotides are TGCGCCAGCAGTGAGTCGGGTGGGGCCGAAAACATTCAGTACTTC.